Listed below are T cell receptor beta chains from one sample, sequenced in a study of cytomegalovirus exposure and HLA in healthy donors. Data came from immunoSEQ multiplex PCR; TCRdb stores just in-frame clones and leaves some out. This table holds around 140,000 clones, about 79% found once. Sequenced material: PBMCs. The receptors come from a female donor in good health and CMV-seropositive. Both conserved end residues are part of each CDR3. D genes are given only for firm matches. Size values are once, few and many counts, or a class for expanded clones, and some rows have none.

clone_size	v_call	j_call	d_call	cdr3_aa	cdr3_nt
once	TRBV5-4	TRBJ2-7	-	CASSLNRVPEQYF	TGTGCCAGCAGCTTGAACAGGGTCCCCGAGCAGTACTTC
-	TRBV7-9	TRBJ2-1	-	CASSLPGNEQFF	TGTGCCAGCAGCTTACCCGGTAATGAGCAGTTCTTC
-	TRBV25-1	TRBJ2-5	-	CASSDSYRVSETQYF	TGTGCCAGCAGTGATTCGTACAGGGTGTCGGAGACCCAGTACTTC
-	TRBV5-5	TRBJ2-1	TRBD2	CASSRSGLAVNEQFF	TGTGCCAGCAGCCGCAGTGGACTAGCCGTTAATGAGCAGTTCTTC
few	TRBV6-1	TRBJ2-3	-	CASSENTGYQADTQYF	TGTGCCAGCAGTGAAAATACAGGGTATCAAGCAGATACGCAGTATTTT
-	TRBV7-3	TRBJ2-2	-	CASSLAGAGELFF	TGTGCCAGCAGCTTAGCAGGGGCCGGGGAGCTGTTTTTT
-	TRBV28	TRBJ2-7	-	CASSSTATYEQYF	TGTGCCAGCAGTTCGACAGCTACCTACGAGCAGTACTTC
-	TRBV2	TRBJ2-3	TRBD1	CASSVGQGAYTQYF	TGTGCCAGCAGTGTGGGACAGGGGGCGTATACGCAGTATTTT
-	TRBV19	TRBJ2-4	TRBD1	CASSIQGAAKNIQYF	TGTGCCAGTAGTATACAGGGGGCAGCCAAAAACATTCAGTACTTC
-	TRBV5-5	TRBJ1-5	-	CASSEGGDQPQHF	TGTGCCAGCAGTGAAGGGGGGGATCAGCCCCAGCATTTT
-	TRBV5-1	TRBJ2-7	TRBD2	CASSFSGSYEQYF	TGCGCCAGCAGCTTTAGCGGGAGCTACGAGCAGTACTTC
-	TRBV5-5	TRBJ1-5	TRBD1	CASSLEGYDRDQPQHF	TGTGCCAGCAGCTTGGAGGGGTACGACAGGGATCAGCCCCAGCATTTT
once	TRBV9	TRBJ1-2	-	CASSVAPGVFYGYTF	TGTGCCAGCAGCGTAGCCCCAGGGGTATTCTATGGCTACACCTTC
once	TRBV9	TRBJ2-7	-	CASSVSSGTSYEQYF	TGTGCCAGCAGCGTTAGTAGCGGAACCTCCTACGAGCAGTACTTC
few	TRBV6-1	TRBJ2-3	-	CASSKTGRTDTQYF	TGTGCCAGCAGTAAGACAGGGAGGACAGATACGCAGTATTTT
few	TRBV25-1	TRBJ2-1	-	CASSDLRSGARNEQFF	TGTGCCAGCAGTGACCTCAGGTCAGGGGCTCGCAATGAGCAGTTCTTC
-	TRBV6-5	TRBJ1-5	-	CASRPDRNQPQHF	TGTGCCAGCAGACCGGACAGAAATCAGCCCCAGCATTTT
-	TRBV19	TRBJ2-7	TRBD1	CASSTSTGGYEQYF	TGTGCCAGTAGTACCTCGACAGGGGGATACGAGCAGTACTTC
once	TRBV4-1	TRBJ2-7	TRBD1	CASSQERGQGTAFSYEQYF	TGCGCCAGCAGCCAAGAAAGAGGACAGGGGACAGCGTTCTCCTACGAGCAGTACTTC
-	TRBV7-7	TRBJ1-1	-	CASSLKLQPNTEAFF	TGTGCCAGCAGCTTAAAGTTACAGCCGAACACTGAAGCTTTCTTT
-	TRBV19	TRBJ2-5	TRBD1	CASSIGPGTGGETQYF	TGTGCCAGTAGTATAGGGCCCGGGACAGGGGGCGAGACCCAGTACTTC
-	TRBV27	TRBJ2-1	TRBD2	CASSLTGQRGGRNEQFF	TGTGCCAGCAGTTTGACTGGGCAGCGGGGGGGACGCAATGAGCAGTTCTTC
-	TRBV27	TRBJ1-2	TRBD1	CASSSYLRDRDSRGYTF	TGTGCCAGCAGTTCCTACCTCCGGGACAGAGACTCCCGGGGCTACACCTTC
-	TRBV28	TRBJ2-1	TRBD2	CASAGGQSNEQFF	TGTGCCAGCGCGGGGGGCCAAAGCAATGAGCAGTTCTTC
-	TRBV10-1	TRBJ1-2	-	CASSDNNYGYTF	TGCGCCAGCAGTGACAATAACTATGGCTACACCTTC
-	TRBV7-9	TRBJ1-2	TRBD1	CASSNRGHGYTF	TGTGCCAGCAGCAACAGGGGGCACGGCTACACCTTC
-	TRBV6-5	TRBJ2-5	-	CASSRPGETQYF	TGTGCCAGCAGCCGCCCCGGAGAGACCCAGTACTTC
-	TRBV28	TRBJ2-3	-	CASSSPGAGRGDTQYF	TGTGCCAGCAGTTCCCCCGGGGCCGGGCGGGGAGATACGCAGTATTTT
once	TRBV6-5	TRBJ1-5	-	CASSLDRPQPQHF	TGTGCCAGCAGTTTGGACAGACCCCAGCCCCAGCATTTT
-	TRBV27	TRBJ2-7	-	CASSQSGLGSYEQYF	TGTGCCAGCAGCCAGAGCGGACTGGGATCCTACGAGCAGTACTTC
-	TRBV2	TRBJ1-2	TRBD1	CASSDAGGAANYGYTF	TGTGCCAGCAGTGACGCAGGGGGCGCCGCTAACTATGGCTACACCTTC
-	TRBV11-2	TRBJ2-1	TRBD2	CASSQTRTSGRSSYNEQFF	TGTGCCAGCAGTCAAACGAGGACTAGCGGGAGGAGCTCCTACAATGAGCAGTTCTTC